These 22 T cell receptor beta chains were all obtained from the same sample, sequenced in a study of STAT5B mutations in CD4+ large granular lymphocyte leukemia. The protocol was immunoSEQ multiplex PCR, while the TCRdb copy is restricted to in-frame clones and leaves out a portion. The sample includes 25,000 to 35,000 clones, around 70% of them seen just once. Sequenced: CD4+ T cells from blood buffy coats. The receptors here all came from a human donor in good health.

This sequence joins TRBV5-1 and TRBJ2-3, with TRBD2 identical over 16 bases. Trimming at V came to 3 bases and at J to 3 bases, leaving 4 bases not matched to a gene. Germline assignment: CDR1 SGHRS and CDR2 YFSETQ. This CDR3 contains 17 residues. CDR3 sequence: CASSSGLAGGITDTQYF. The CDR3 nucleotides are TGCGCCAGCAGCTCGGGACTAGCGGGGGGGATAACAGATACGCAGTATTTT.

There are a few counts of this clone. The CDR3 sequence is CASRNSNQPQHF. CDR3 sequence (DNA): TGTGCCAGCAGGAACAGCAATCAGCCCCAGCATTTT. The rearrangement uses TRBV2 and TRBJ1-5; no definite D call. V lost 6 bases to trimming and J lost 1 base, with 4 bases between them. CDR1 and CDR2 from the germline V gene are SNHLY and FYNNEI. The CDR3 has 12 residues.

The rearrangement links TRBV5-6 to TRBJ2-7, with no clear D. The ends were cut back, 0 bases at V and 6 bases at J, with 4 bases in the middle. The germline gives CDR1 SGHDT, CDR2 YYEEEE. The CDR3 covers 11 residues. The CDR3 bases are TGTGCCAGCAGCTTGGGGGCCGAGCAGTACTTC. Protein: CASSLGAEQYF. The whole variable domain, filled in from reference TRBV5-6 and TRBJ2-7, reads DAGVTQSPTHLIKTRGQQVTLRCSPKSGHDTVSWYQQALGQGPQFIFQYYEEEERQRGNFPDRFSGHQFPNYSSELNVNALLLGDSALYLCASSLGAEQYFGPGTRLTVT.

Only one count was recorded for this clone. This chain joins TRBV14 and TRBJ2-3; 9 nucleotides line up with TRBD1. The V segment lost 3 bases and the J segment 5 bases; nucleotides outside the gene matches: 3. CDR1 is SGHDN, CDR2 FVKESK, per germline. This CDR3 comprises 14 residues. The CDR3 spells CASSQDRGRDTQYF. Here the CDR3 DNA reads TGTGCCAGCAGCCAGGACAGGGGCCGAGATACGCAGTATTTT.

V and J are TRBV30 and TRBJ1-3; TRBD1 is a possible D gene (5 bases). The CDR3 contains 14 residues. Trimming removed 5 bases from V and 3 bases from J, with 14 bases in between. Germline CDR1 is GTSNPN and CDR2 is SVGIG (reference sequence). DNA for the CDR3: TGTGCCTGGGGCTCGGGACCTAGTGGAAACACCATATATTTT. Amino acids: CAWGSGPSGNTIYF. The whole variable domain, remainder taken from reference TRBV30 and TRBJ1-3, is SQTIHQWPATLVQPVGSPLSLECTVEGTSNPNLYWYRQAAGRGLQLLFYSVGIGQISSEVPQNLSASRPQDRQFILSSKKLLLSDSGFYLCAWGSGPSGNTIYFGEGSWLTVV.

The chain recombines TRBV9 with TRBJ1-2; D is possibly TRBD1 (6 bases). This CDR3 has 15 residues. Germline values: CDR1 SGDLS, CDR2 YYNGEE. Between the trimmed V and J ends, which lost 4 bases and 6 bases, there was a span of 19 bases. In DNA, the CDR3 is TGTGCCAGCAGCCCGTTGTCTGGGGGCGCCCATGGCTACACCTTC. Its protein product is CASSPLSGGAHGYTF. The complete variable domain, with remaining parts taken from reference TRBV9 and TRBJ1-2, reads DSGVTQTPKHLITATGQRVTLRCSPRSGDLSVYWYQQSLDQGLQFLIQYYNGEERAKGNILERFSAQQFPDLHSELNLSSLELGDSALYFCASSPLSGGAHGYTFGSGTRLTVV.

V gene TRBV6-5 combines with J gene TRBJ2-7, with 7 nucleotides matching TRBD1. V gave up 2 bases and J gave up 2 bases; unmatched junction bases: 3. The CDR3 has 14 amino acids. The germline CDR1 and CDR2 sequences are MNHEY and SVGAGI. CDR3 in amino acids: CASSYAQGAYEQYF. CDR3 coding DNA: TGTGCCAGCAGTTACGCGCAGGGGGCCTACGAGCAGTACTTC.

The V and J genes are TRBV28 and TRBJ1-5; 10 bases line up with TRBD1. J lost 1 base, V lost 5 bases, and 2 bases had no gene match. The CDR3 loop spans 15 amino acids. Germline loops: CDR1 MDHEN, CDR2 SYDVKM. CDR3 region: CASSKDRGSNQPQHF. As DNA, the CDR3 is TGTGCCAGCAGTAAGGACAGGGGGAGCAATCAGCCCCAGCATTTT.

The chain recombines TRBV21-1 with TRBJ1-1; the D call in the table, TRBD1, was not verified against the DNA. TRBV21-1 counts as a pseudogene. The CDR3 totals 14 residues. CDR3 protein: CASSARTGGTEAFF. Here the CDR3 DNA reads TGTGCCAGCAGCGCCAGGACAGGGGGCACTGAAGCTTTCTTT.

This clone has only a few counts. The chain has TRBV4-1 and TRBJ2-3, with 7 bases lining up with TRBD1. Trimming cost V 0 bases and J 0 bases; bases outside gene matches: 9. Germline values: CDR1 MGHRA, CDR2 YSYEKL. The CDR3 runs 18 residues. The CDR3 DNA reads TGCGCCAGCAGCCAAGAGAATAGGGGGCGACCTAGCACAGATACGCAGTATTTT. Its translation is CASSQENRGRPSTDTQYF.

The CDR3 protein is CASSDRQGKFF. The CDR3 region has the DNA TGTGCCAGCAGTGATCGGCAGGGAAAATTCTTT. The gene calls are TRBV2 and TRBJ1-1; TRBD1 is a possible D gene (5 bases). The CDR3 spans 11 residues. V lost 3 bases and J lost 14, with 13 bases in between. Germline CDR1 is SNHLY and CDR2 is FYNNEI. Filled out from reference TRBV2 and TRBJ1-1, the complete variable domain reads EPEVTQTPSHQVTQMGQEVILRCVPISNHLYFYWYRQILGQKVEFLVSFYNNEISEKSEIFDDQFSVERPDGSNFTLKIRSTKLEDSAMYFCASSDRQGKFFGQGTRLTVV.

This clone was observed a handful of times. CDR3 amino acids: CASGEVNGYTF. As DNA, the CDR3 is TGTGCCAGCGGGGAGGTGAATGGCTACACCTTC. The chain employs TRBV28 and TRBJ1-2; D is unresolved. From germline, CDR1 is MDHEN and CDR2 SYDVKM. Trimming pared 8 bases from V and 6 bases from J, leaving 10 bases between. CDR3 size: 11 residues.

This chain joins TRBV5-6 and TRBJ1-2; the D gene is possibly TRBD1 (5 bases). The germline V and J ends were trimmed by 1 base and 8 bases, with 15 bases remaining between them. The germline gives CDR1 SGHDT, CDR2 YYEEEE. The CDR3 totals 14 residues. The CDR3 loop is CASSLKTGVSGYTF. The CDR3 nucleotides are TGTGCCAGCAGCTTGAAGACGGGGGTTTCGGGCTACACCTTC. Together with reference TRBV5-6 and TRBJ1-2, the CDR3 gives the full variable domain: DAGVTQSPTHLIKTRGQQVTLRCSPKSGHDTVSWYQQALGQGPQFIFQYYEEEERQRGNFPDRFSGHQFPNYSSELNVNALLLGDSALYLCASSLKTGVSGYTFGSGTRLTVV.

The J gene is TRBJ1-3, the V gene TRBV25-1, with D tentatively TRBD1 (5 bases). Germline lookup yields CDR1 MGHDK and CDR2 SYGVNS. The V and J ends lost 6 bases and 1 base respectively, with 13 bases between them. This CDR3 region has 15 residues. The CDR3 nucleotides are TGTGCCAGCAGCAAATATGGGGGGTCTGGAAACACCATATATTTT. Its protein is CASSKYGGSGNTIYF.

This clone was recorded a few times. This chain uses TRBV5-4 with TRBJ1-1, with D hard to call. With 0 bases removed from V and 1 base from J, the gap between germline ends came to 7 bases. The CDR3 is made up of 14 amino acids. From germline, CDR1 is SGHNT and CDR2 YYREEE (reference sequence). This chain's CDR3 is CASSLAVANTEAFF. Written as DNA, the CDR3 is TGTGCCAGCAGCTTGGCCGTGGCGAACACTGAAGCTTTCTTT.

V gene TRBV29-1 combines with J gene TRBJ2-5, with TRBD1 identical over 10 bases. CDR1 SQVTM and CDR2 ANQGSEA come from the germline V gene. The CDR3 sequence is 15 residues long. The V gene end was trimmed by 5 bases and the J gene end by 4 bases; junction bases not matched to a gene: 10. The CDR3 loop reads CSVRPGTGERETQYF. Written as DNA, the CDR3 is TGCAGCGTTCGCCCCGGGACAGGGGAGAGAGAGACCCAGTACTTC.

The chain employs TRBV6-5 and TRBJ1-6; TRBD1 matches 7 bases. Germline values: CDR1 MNHEY, CDR2 SVGAGI. The CDR3 contains 15 residues. Germline trimming cut 6 bases from V and 7 bases from J; bases unmatched to any gene: 9. The CDR3, as DNA: TGTGCCAGCAGCAGGGGGGGGCTGGGGAATTCACCCCTCCACTTT. Protein product: CASSRGGLGNSPLHF.

This clone occurred once. The chain combines TRBV10-3 with TRBJ1-3, with a weak D call TRBD1 (5 bases). The CDR3 has 19 residues. Trimming removed 0 bases at V and 0 bases at J, with 18 bases between. Per germline, CDR1 ENHRY and CDR2 SYGVKD. CDR3 nucleotide sequence: TGTGCCATCAGTGAGTCGACTCTGGCGGGGGGTAGCTCTGGAAACACCATATATTTT. Translation: CAISESTLAGGSSGNTIYF.

The rearrangement joins TRBV6-5 to TRBJ1-1; 8 bases line up with TRBD1. The germline V gene has CDR1 MNHEY and CDR2 SVGAGI. The CDR3 is 15 residues long. The V gene end was trimmed by 7 bases and the J gene end by 5 bases; junction bases not matched to a gene: 12. The chain's CDR3 is CASTTPPGGTTEAFF. DNA for the CDR3: TGTGCCAGCACCACCCCGCCAGGGGGCACTACTGAAGCTTTCTTT.

V and J are TRBV29-1 and TRBJ1-1; no clear D. The CDR3 is 15 residues long. V was shortened by 4 bases and J by 5 bases, with 20 bases between the two germline ends. The germline V gene has CDR1 SQVTM and CDR2 ANQGSEA. The CDR3 here is CSVVVSGLLGTEAFF. CDR3 nucleotide sequence: TGCAGCGTTGTCGTTTCAGGACTTCTTGGGACTGAAGCTTTCTTT.

The V call is TRBV5-1, the J call TRBJ2-7; D is uncertain. CDR1 and CDR2 (germline): SGHRS, YFSETQ. The CDR3 length is 14 residues. Trimming took off 1 base at V and 0 bases at J, with 8 bases between the two ends. CDR3 DNA: TGCGCCAGCAGCTTGCCGAACCTCTCCTACGAGCAGTACTTC. This sequence encodes CASSLPNLSYEQYF.

This chain uses TRBV2 with TRBJ1-6, with D possibly matching TRBD1 (6 bases). The CDR3 loop spans 15 amino acids. Germline V CDR1 and CDR2: SNHLY, FYNNEI. Trimming took 4 bases from V and 4 from J, leaving 11 bases between them. The CDR3 DNA reads TGTGCCAGCAGTGGGGGGCTAATTTATAATTCACCCCTCCACTTT. Protein sequence: CASSGGLIYNSPLHF.